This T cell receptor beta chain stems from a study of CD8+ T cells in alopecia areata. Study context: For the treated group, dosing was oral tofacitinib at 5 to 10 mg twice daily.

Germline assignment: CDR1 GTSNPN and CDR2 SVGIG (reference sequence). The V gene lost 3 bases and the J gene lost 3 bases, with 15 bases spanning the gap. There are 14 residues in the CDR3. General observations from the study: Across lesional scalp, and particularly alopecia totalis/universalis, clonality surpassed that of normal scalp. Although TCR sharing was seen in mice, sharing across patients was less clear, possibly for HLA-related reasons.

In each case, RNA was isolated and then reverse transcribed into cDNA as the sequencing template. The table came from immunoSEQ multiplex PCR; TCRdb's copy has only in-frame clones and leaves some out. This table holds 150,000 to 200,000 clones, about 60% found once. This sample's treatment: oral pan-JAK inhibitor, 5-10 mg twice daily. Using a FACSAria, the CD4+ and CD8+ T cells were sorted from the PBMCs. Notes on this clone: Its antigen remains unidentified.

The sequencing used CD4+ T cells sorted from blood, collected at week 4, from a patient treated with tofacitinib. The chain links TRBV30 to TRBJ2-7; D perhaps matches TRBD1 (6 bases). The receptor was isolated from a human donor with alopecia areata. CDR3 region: CAWRDTSRGYEQYF. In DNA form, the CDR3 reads TGTGCCTGGAGGGACACCTCCAGGGGCTACGAGCAGTACTTC.